These T cell receptor beta chains were read from a single sample in a study of blood T cell repertoires in COVID-19. The method was immunoSEQ multiplex PCR; TCRdb's version includes in-frame clones alone and lacks a portion of them. This sample has 300,000 or so clones, with 87% found just once. Sequencing used PBMCs or T cells enriched from blood (not recorded which). Receptors originate from a woman in her twenties or thirties who had recovered from COVID-19. Each CDR3 is given with its conserved first and last residue. The D gene is left open where the match is weak. The listing skips clone size in some rows; elsewhere it reads once, few, many or a size class.

v_gene	j_gene	abundance	d_gene	CDR3aa	CDR3nt
TRBV19	TRBJ1-4	few	TRBD1	CASSPRTGPNEKLFF	TGTGCCAGTAGTCCCCGGACAGGGCCTAATGAAAAACTGTTTTTT
TRBV11-2	TRBJ2-6	-	TRBD1	CASSLKTGTSGANVLTF	TGTGCCAGCAGCCTAAAGACAGGGACCTCTGGGGCCAACGTCCTGACTTTC
TRBV21-1	TRBJ1-1	few	-	CASSKGVTQGAEGGSMNTEAFF	TGTGCCAGCAGCAAAGGTGTTACACAGGGGGCCGAAGGCGGATCCATGAACACTGAAGCTTTCTTT
TRBV5-8	TRBJ2-1	-	TRBD1	CASSPGGWDRGYEQFF	TGTGCCAGCAGCCCGGGGGGTTGGGACAGGGGATATGAGCAGTTCTTC
TRBV7-2	TRBJ2-1	-	TRBD2	CASSLFRTGGMEEQFF	TGTGCCAGCAGCTTATTTCGGACGGGGGGTATGGAGGAGCAGTTCTTC
TRBV3-1/TRBV3-2	TRBJ2-1	-	-	CASSPLGANNEQFF	TGTGCCAGCAGCCCCCTAGGCGCTAACAATGAGCAGTTCTTC
TRBV30	TRBJ2-2	-	TRBD1	CAWSKDRDANTGELFF	TGTGCCTGGAGTAAAGACAGGGACGCGAACACCGGGGAGCTGTTTTTT
TRBV5-1	TRBJ2-2	-	-	CASSFTDSYTGELFF	TGCGCCAGCAGCTTTACGGACAGTTACACCGGGGAGCTGTTTTTT
TRBV6-5	TRBJ1-2	-	-	CASSYSRRVFYGYTF	TGTGCCAGCAGTTACTCGCGCAGGGTCTTCTATGGCTACACCTTC
TRBV10-3	TRBJ2-7	-	TRBD1	CAIRTGTGESYEQYF	TGTGCCATACGCACCGGGACAGGGGAGTCCTACGAGCAGTACTTC
TRBV6-6	TRBJ1-2	once	-	CASSTGTTNYGYTF	TGTGCCAGCAGTACAGGTACCACTAACTATGGCTACACCTTC
TRBV5-1	TRBJ2-2	-	TRBD1	CASSLDTGGTGELFF	TGCGCCAGCAGCTTGGATACAGGGGGCACCGGGGAGCTGTTTTTT
TRBV9	TRBJ1-1	-	TRBD1	CASSVGPAGQGMTEAFF	TGTGCCAGCAGCGTAGGTCCCGCCGGACAGGGTATGACTGAAGCTTTCTTT
TRBV9	TRBJ2-2	-	-	CASSVDSGQLPWELFF	TGTGCCAGCAGCGTAGATTCCGGACAATTACCTTGGGAGCTGTTTTTT
TRBV6-2/TRBV6-3	TRBJ2-7	-	-	CASSTRRPPELNEQYF	TGTGCCAGCAGTACCAGAAGACCCCCGGAGCTCAACGAGCAGTACTTC
TRBV24-1	TRBJ1-1	-	-	CATRGTARGEAFF	TGTGCCACCAGGGGGACCGCGCGGGGGGAAGCTTTCTTT
TRBV6-6	TRBJ1-1	-	TRBD1	CASSFSGQMRAEAFF	TGTGCCAGCAGTTTCTCGGGACAGATGAGGGCTGAAGCTTTCTTT
TRBV30	TRBJ2-7	-	-	CAWSIQGDNEQYF	TGTGCCTGGAGTATACAGGGTGACAACGAGCAGTACTTC
TRBV6-5	TRBJ1-3	-	-	CASSLDLSGNTIYF	TGTGCCAGCAGTCTAGATCTCTCTGGAAACACCATATATTTT
TRBV3-1/TRBV3-2	TRBJ2-7	-	-	CASSQGQFFYEQYF	TGTGCCAGCAGCCAAGGGCAGTTCTTCTACGAGCAGTACTTC
TRBV7-2	TRBJ1-6	-	-	CASSSGAGAGSPLHF	TGTGCCAGCAGCTCCGGGGCGGGGGCTGGTTCACCCCTCCACTTT
TRBV3-1/TRBV3-2	TRBJ1-2	once	TRBD1	CASSPDRGAYGYTF	TGTGCCAGCAGCCCGGACAGGGGGGCCTATGGCTACACCTTC